This T cell receptor (beta chain) was obtained from a study of shared clonotypes between healthy human individuals. Combining CD45RO+ cells with CCR7-negative CD45RA+ TemRA cells gave CD8 memory. A word on this clone: Its antigen remains unknown.

Trimming removed 3 bases from V and 6 bases from J, with 13 bases in between. CDR3 length equals 14 residues. Germline V CDR1 and CDR2: SGHDT, YYEEEE. This table comes from immunoSEQ multiplex PCR, and its TCRdb copy is limited to in-frame clones, with some not included. The sample has under 350,000 clones, around nine tenths seen once. Study-wide results and limits: Limited genetic and exposure-history diversity came from having few donors.

This chain connects TRBV5-6 to TRBJ2-1; D uncertain. This TCR came from a man aged 18 to 29 in good health. The specimen was memory CD8+ T cells sorted from blood. Sample subset: CD45RO+ cells pooled with CCR7-negative TemRA cells. Here the CDR3 DNA reads TGTGCCAGCAGCTCCGACGTGGGCCTCAATGAGCAGTTCTTC. This translates into CASSSDVGLNEQFF.